This is a list of T cell receptor beta chains from one sample in a study of T cells in Graves' hyperthyroidism and ophthalmopathy. TCRdb redid the calling of the multiplex PCR reads with MiXCR, one entry per CDR3 protein. The repertoire holds 700,000 or so distinct CDR3 sequences, with 15% to 20% as singletons. Sequenced material: blood. These receptor sequences come from a man aged 18-30 years with Graves' hyperthyroidism. CDR3s include the opening cysteine and the closing phenylalanine or tryptophan. The D gene is left open where the match is weak. The size of a clone is reported for some rows only, either as once, few or many, or as a class for expanded clones.

-,TRBJ2-7,-,TRBV4-1,CASSQDRSDYEQYF,TGCGCCAGCAGCCAAGACCGCTCCGACTACGAGCAGTACTTC
-,TRBJ1-2,TRBD1,TRBV7-2,CASSLSDRGNYGYTF,TGTGCCAGCAGCTTATCGGACAGGGGTAACTATGGCTACACCTTC
many,TRBJ2-1,-,TRBV11-2,CASSLGVARTYNEQFF,TGTGCCAGCAGCTTAGGGGTAGCGCGCACCTACAATGAGCAGTTCTTC
many,TRBJ2-7,TRBD2,TRBV7-3,CASSSGLAASYEQYF,TGTGCCAGCAGCTCGGGACTAGCGGCCTCCTACGAGCAGTACTTC
-,TRBJ2-5,-,TRBV5-5,CASSVDVYQETQYF,TGTGCCAGCAGCGTGGACGTGTACCAAGAGACCCAGTACTTC
-,TRBJ2-7,TRBD1,TRBV5-1,CASWFGTGGYEQYF,TGCGCCAGCTGGTTCGGGACAGGGGGCTACGAGCAGTACTTC
many,TRBJ2-3,TRBD2,TRBV20-1,CSARDTSGSTDTQYF,TGCAGTGCTAGAGACACTAGCGGGAGCACAGATACGCAGTATTTT
-,TRBJ2-7,TRBD1,TRBV29-1,CSVEDWTGNEQYF,TGCAGCGTTGAAGATTGGACAGGGAACGAGCAGTACTTC
many,TRBJ2-3,TRBD1,TRBV5-6,CASSFRGSTDTQYF,TGTGCCAGCAGCTTCAGGGGGAGCACAGATACGCAGTATTTT
-,TRBJ2-5,-,TRBV27,CAASRRDNQETQYF,TGTGCCGCGTCGCGACGGGACAACCAAGAGACCCAGTACTTC
many,TRBJ2-5,TRBD2,TRBV6-1,CASSYRLAGGVQETQYF,TGTGCCAGCAGTTATAGACTAGCGGGAGGGGTCCAAGAGACCCAGTACTTC
many,TRBJ2-7,-,TRBV30,CAGRQDFSYEQYF,TGTGCCGGTCGACAGGATTTCTCCTACGAGCAGTACTTC
many,TRBJ2-6,-,TRBV29-1,CSVPGDSGANVLTF,TGCAGCGTTCCAGGGGACTCTGGGGCCAACGTCCTGACTTTC
-,TRBJ1-1,TRBD1,TRBV19,CASSIEVGTGINTEAFF,TGTGCCAGTAGTATAGAGGTTGGGACAGGGATAAACACTGAAGCTTTCTTT
many,TRBJ2-7,-,TRBV27,CASSPFSRTGSYEQYF,TGTGCCAGCAGTCCCTTTTCTAGAACGGGCTCCTACGAGCAGTACTTC
-,TRBJ1-6,-,TRBV6-1,CANSERALYEVNSPLHF,TGTGCCAACAGTGAACGGGCCCTCTACGAGGTTAATTCACCCCTCCACTTT
many,TRBJ2-3,TRBD2,TRBV6-1,CASSRESVPDTQYF,TGTGCCAGTTCGCGGGAGTCCGTCCCAGATACGCAGTATTTT
few,TRBJ1-2,-,TRBV27,CASRLSDSPIYGYTF,TGTGCCAGCAGGCTTTCGGACAGCCCTATTTATGGCTACACCTTC
-,TRBJ2-3,TRBD2,TRBV27,CASSLFRAGVLTDTQYF,TGTGCCAGCAGTTTATTTCGGGCGGGAGTTCTCACAGATACGCAGTATTTT
many,TRBJ2-7,-,TRBV7-2,CASSLERQSYEQYF,TGTGCCAGCAGCTTAGAAAGACAGTCCTACGAGCAGTACTTC
-,TRBJ2-1,TRBD2,TRBV20-1,CSALSPSGRAGEQFF,TGCAGTGCCCTGTCGCCCAGCGGGAGGGCCGGCGAGCAGTTCTTC
many,TRBJ1-6,TRBD1,TRBV7-9,CASSPQPGTGTIYNSPLHF,TGTGCCAGCAGCCCCCAACCCGGGACAGGGACCATCTATAATTCACCCCTCCACTTT
few,TRBJ2-1,-,TRBV7-3,CASSAAPRTSSGNEQFF,TGTGCCAGCAGCGCCGCCCCCAGGACTTCCTCGGGGAATGAGCAGTTCTTC
-,TRBJ1-2,TRBD1,TRBV19,CASETGTGAYGYTF,TGTGCCAGCGAAACCGGGACAGGGGCCTATGGCTACACCTTC
many,TRBJ1-1,-,TRBV28,CASSSGRQKVEAFF,TGTGCCAGCAGTTCCGGACGGCAAAAGGTGGAAGCTTTCTTT